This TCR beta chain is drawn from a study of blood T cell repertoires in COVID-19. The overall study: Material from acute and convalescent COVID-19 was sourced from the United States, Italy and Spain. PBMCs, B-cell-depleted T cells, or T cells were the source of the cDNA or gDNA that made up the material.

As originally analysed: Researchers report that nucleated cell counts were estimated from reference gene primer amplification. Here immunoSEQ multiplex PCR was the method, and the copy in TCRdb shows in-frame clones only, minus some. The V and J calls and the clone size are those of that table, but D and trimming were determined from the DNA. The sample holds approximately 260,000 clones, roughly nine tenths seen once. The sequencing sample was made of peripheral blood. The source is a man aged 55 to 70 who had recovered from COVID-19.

CDR3 sequence: CASSPTPGQPNTEAFF. The DNA of the CDR3 is TGTGCCAGTAGCCCTACCCCCGGACAGCCGAACACTGAAGCTTTCTTT. The chain is built from TRBV19 and TRBJ1-1; weak D call: TRBD1 (6 bases). Trimming stripped 6 bases from V and 1 base from J, with 18 bases between. The CDR3 spans 16 residues. Per the germline V gene, CDR1 is LNHDA and CDR2 is SQIVND (reference sequence).